This T cell receptor (beta chain) derives from a study of early T cells in non-severe SARS-CoV-2 infection. On the study more broadly: Bulk RNA isolated from unsorted whole blood underwent sequencing; chains were not paired.

Researchers attached unique molecular identifiers to individual cDNA molecules. In TCRdb, the 5' RACE reads were re-called with MiXCR into one record per CDR3 protein. The sample consists of roughly 69,000 distinct CDR3 sequences, roughly 9.4% of them appearing once. Study results and limitations: Matching results from VDJdb favored anti-spike CD8 responses, leaving private and CD4 specificities undetected.

This CDR3 has 16 amino acids. The junction had 7 bases not matched to a gene; V was cut back by 1 base and J by 4 bases. Germline-derived CDR1 and CDR2 are DFQATT and SNEGSKA (reference sequence). The sample holds many counts of this clonotype. Antigen: not known. The sample consisted of whole blood. This chain connects TRBV20-1 to TRBJ2-3; 11 bases map to TRBD2. This clonotype was sampled from an adult who was a healthcare worker with PCR-confirmed SARS-CoV-2 infection or an uninfected control (not recorded which). Here the CDR3 DNA reads TGCAGTGCTAGAGTACTAGCGGGAGCCGGGGCAGATACGCAGTATTTT. Protein product: CSARVLAGAGADTQYF.